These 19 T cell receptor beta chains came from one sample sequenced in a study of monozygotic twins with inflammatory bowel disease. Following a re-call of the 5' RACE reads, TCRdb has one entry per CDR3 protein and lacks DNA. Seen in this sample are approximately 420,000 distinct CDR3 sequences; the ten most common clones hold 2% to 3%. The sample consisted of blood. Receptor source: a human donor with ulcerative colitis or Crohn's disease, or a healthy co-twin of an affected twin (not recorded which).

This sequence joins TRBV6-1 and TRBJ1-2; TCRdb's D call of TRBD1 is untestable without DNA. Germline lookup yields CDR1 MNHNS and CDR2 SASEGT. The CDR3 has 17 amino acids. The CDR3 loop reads CASSPIMGQTSLYGYTF.

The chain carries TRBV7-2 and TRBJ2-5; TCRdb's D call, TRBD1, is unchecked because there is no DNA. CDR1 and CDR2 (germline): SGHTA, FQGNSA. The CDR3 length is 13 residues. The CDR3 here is CASSSAPGGTQYF. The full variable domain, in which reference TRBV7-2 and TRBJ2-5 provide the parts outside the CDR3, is GAGVSQSPSNKVTEKGKDVELRCDPISGHTALYWYRQSLGQGLEFLIYFQGNSAPDKSGLPSDRFSAERTGGSVSTLTIQRTQQEDSAVYLCASSSAPGGTQYFGPGTRLLVL.

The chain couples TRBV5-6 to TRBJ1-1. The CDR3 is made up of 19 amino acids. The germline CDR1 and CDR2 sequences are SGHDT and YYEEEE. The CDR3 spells CASSPPTWTPTPLEIEAFF. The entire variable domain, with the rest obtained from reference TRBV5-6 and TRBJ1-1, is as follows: DAGVTQSPTHLIKTRGQQVTLRCSPKSGHDTVSWYQQALGQGPQFIFQYYEEEERQRGNFPDRFSGHQFPNYSSELNVNALLLGDSALYLCASSPPTWTPTPLEIEAFFGQGTRLTVV.

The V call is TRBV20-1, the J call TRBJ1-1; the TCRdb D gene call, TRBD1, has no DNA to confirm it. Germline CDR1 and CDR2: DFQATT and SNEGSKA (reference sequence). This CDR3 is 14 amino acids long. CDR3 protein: CSARSGHTNTEAFF.

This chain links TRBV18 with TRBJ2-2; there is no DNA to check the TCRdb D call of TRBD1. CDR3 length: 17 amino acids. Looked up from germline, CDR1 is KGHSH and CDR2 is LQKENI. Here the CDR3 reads CASSPTNRAEIAGELFF.

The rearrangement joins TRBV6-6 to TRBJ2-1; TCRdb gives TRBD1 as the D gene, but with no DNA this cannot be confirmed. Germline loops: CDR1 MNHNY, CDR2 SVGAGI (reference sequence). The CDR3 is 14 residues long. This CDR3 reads CASSRRGGAQEQFF.

The CDR3 loop is CASSSGQGGWTEAFF. The rearrangement joins TRBV5-1 to TRBJ1-1; the D gene TCRdb calls, TRBD1, cannot be checked with no DNA. CDR3 length: 15 amino acids. Germline CDR1 reads SGHRS; CDR2 reads YFSETQ.

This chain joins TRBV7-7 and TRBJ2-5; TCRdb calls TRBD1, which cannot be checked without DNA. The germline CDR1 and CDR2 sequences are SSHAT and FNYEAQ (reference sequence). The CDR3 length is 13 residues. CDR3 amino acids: CASSPRVDATQYF.

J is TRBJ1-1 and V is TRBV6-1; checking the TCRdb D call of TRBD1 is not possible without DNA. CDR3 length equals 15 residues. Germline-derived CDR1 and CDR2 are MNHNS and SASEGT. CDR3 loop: CASNEGTGFRTEAFF.

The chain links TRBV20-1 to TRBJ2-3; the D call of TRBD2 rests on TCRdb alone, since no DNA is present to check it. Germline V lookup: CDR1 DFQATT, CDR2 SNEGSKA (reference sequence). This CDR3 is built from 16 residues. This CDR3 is CSAKGLIGEGTDTQYF.

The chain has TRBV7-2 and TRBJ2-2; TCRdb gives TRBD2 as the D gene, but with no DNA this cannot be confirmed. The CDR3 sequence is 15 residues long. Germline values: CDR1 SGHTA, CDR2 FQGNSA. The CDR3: CASSTLAGVTGELFF. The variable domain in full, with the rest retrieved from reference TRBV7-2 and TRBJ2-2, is GAGVSQSPSNKVTEKGKDVELRCDPISGHTALYWYRQSLGQGLEFLIYFQGNSAPDKSGLPSDRFSAERTGGSVSTLTIQRTQQEDSAVYLCASSTLAGVTGELFFGEGSRLTVL.

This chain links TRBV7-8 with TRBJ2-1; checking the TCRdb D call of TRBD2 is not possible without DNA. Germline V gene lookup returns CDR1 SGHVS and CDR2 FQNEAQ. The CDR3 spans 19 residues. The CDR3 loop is CASSRPGTTKPSSYNEQFF. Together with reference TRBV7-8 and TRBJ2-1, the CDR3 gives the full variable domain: GAGVSQSPRYKVAKRGQDVALRCDPISGHVSLFWYQQALGQGPEFLTYFQNEAQLDKSGLPSDRFFAERPEGSVSTLKIQRTQQEDSAVYLCASSRPGTTKPSSYNEQFFGPGTRLTVL.

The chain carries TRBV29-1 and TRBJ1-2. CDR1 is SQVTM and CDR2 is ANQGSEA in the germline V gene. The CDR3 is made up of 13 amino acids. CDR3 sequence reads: CSVEDRVNYGYTF. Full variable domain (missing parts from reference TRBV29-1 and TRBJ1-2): SAVISQKPSRDICQRGTSLTIQCQVDSQVTMMFWYRQQPGQSLTLIATANQGSEATYESGFVIDKFPISRPNLTFSTLTVSNMSPEDSSIYLCSVEDRVNYGYTFGSGTRLTVV.

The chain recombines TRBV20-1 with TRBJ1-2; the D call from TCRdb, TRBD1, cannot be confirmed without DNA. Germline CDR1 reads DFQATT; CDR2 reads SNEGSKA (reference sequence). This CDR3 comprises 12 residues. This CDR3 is CSAYDRGSGYTF.

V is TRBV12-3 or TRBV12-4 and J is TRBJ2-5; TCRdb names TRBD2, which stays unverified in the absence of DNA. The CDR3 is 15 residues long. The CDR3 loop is CASGARLGGRETQYF.

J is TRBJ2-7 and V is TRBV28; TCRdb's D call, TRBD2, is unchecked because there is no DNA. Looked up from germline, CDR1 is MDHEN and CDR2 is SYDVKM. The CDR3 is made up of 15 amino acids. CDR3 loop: CASSPALWRGNEQYF.

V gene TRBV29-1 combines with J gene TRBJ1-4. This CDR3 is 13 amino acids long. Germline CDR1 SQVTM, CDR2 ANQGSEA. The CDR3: CSVENTAGEKLFF.

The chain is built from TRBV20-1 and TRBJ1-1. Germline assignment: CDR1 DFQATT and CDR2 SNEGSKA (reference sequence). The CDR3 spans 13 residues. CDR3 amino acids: CSAKREPRAEAFF.

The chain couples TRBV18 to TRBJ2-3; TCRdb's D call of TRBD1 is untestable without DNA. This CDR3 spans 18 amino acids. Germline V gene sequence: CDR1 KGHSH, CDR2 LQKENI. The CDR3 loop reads CASSRRLADSGRTDTQYF.